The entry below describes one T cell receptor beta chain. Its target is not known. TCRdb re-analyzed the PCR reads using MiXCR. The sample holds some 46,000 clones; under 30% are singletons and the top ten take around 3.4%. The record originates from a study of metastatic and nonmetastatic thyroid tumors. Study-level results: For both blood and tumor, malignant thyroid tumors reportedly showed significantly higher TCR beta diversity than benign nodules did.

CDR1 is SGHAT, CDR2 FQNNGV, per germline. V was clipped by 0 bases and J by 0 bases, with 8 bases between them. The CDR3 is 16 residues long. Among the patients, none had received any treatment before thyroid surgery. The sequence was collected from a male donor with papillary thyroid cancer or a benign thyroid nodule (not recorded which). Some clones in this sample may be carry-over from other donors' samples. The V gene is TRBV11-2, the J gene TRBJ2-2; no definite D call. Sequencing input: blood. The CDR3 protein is CASSLDLWPNTGELFF. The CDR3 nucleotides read TGTGCCAGCAGCTTAGATCTCTGGCCGAACACCGGGGAGCTGTTTTTT.